The present TCR beta chain was sequenced within a study of beta chain features in type 1 diabetes. Germline lookup yields CDR1 KGHSH and CDR2 LQKENI. After removal of 3 bases from V and 5 bases from J, the junction contained 12 bases not matched to a gene. The CDR3 has 17 amino acids. Isolated RNA was reverse transcribed in full, so expressed TCRB transcripts were sequenced. Only in-frame clones appear in the TCRdb table, and some are missing; sequencing was by immunoSEQ multiplex PCR. The sample consists of 20,000 to 30,000 clones, over 60% of them appearing once. The chain carries TRBV18 and TRBJ2-5; TRBD2 matches at 10 bases. The origin of this receptor is a woman aged 35 to 49 in good health. Sequencing was done on a sample of Tregs from blood. The DNA of the CDR3 is TGTGCCAGCTCACCTCTTCTAGCGGGGGACCCGGGTGAGACCCAGTACTTC. This translates into CASSPLLAGDPGETQYF.